This TCR beta chain is drawn from a study of PD-1 blockade in classical Hodgkin lymphoma. Study results and limitations: By C4D1 there was a significant rise in CD4+ TCR diversity but not in CD8+ TCR diversity. Individuals initiating nivolumab under 1 year after ASCT were excluded.

Generated by immunoSEQ multiplex PCR, the TCRdb table keeps only in-frame clones and is missing some. Here the sample spans 46,000 or so clones, 88% being singletons. The V gene lost 6 bases and the J gene lost 8 bases, with 16 bases spanning the gap. Germline-derived CDR1 and CDR2 are MDHEN and SYDVKM. CDR3 length: 13 amino acids. Relapses following autologous stem cell transplantation were seen in all patients, with brentuximab vedotin exposure varying. With respect to this clone: Its antigen is undetermined.

This sequence was found in a human donor with classical Hodgkin lymphoma. This specimen was peripheral blood mononuclear cells (PBMCs), taken at baseline. The chain uses TRBV28 and TRBJ1-2; D not resolved. Here the CDR3 DNA reads TGTGCCAGCAGCTCTACGGTCCTGGGCGGCTACACCTTC. Translating gives CASSSTVLGGYTF.